Listed here is a single T cell receptor (beta chain). The antigen is undetermined. The CDR3 is 15 residues long. V shed 2 bases and J 4 bases; nucleotides not matched to a gene: 1. Germline V gives CDR1 SGDLS, CDR2 YYNGEE. These data belong to a study of lymphopenia after photon versus proton radiotherapy. Study-level results: After lymphocyte nadir, photon-treated repertoires showed oligoclonal expansion, especially CD8+ Temra.

Sequencing used immunoSEQ multiplex PCR; TCRdb keeps in-frame clones, though not all of them. The table records tens of thousands of clones, approximately 91% of them present only once. Here the sequenced sample was peripheral blood, taken from a patient treated with photon-based radiotherapy. The rearrangement joins TRBV9 to TRBJ2-2; 11 bases align to TRBD1. The receptor was derived from a woman between 65 and 79 years old with pancreatic cancer. The CDR3 spells CASSVGTGGTGELFF. The CDR3 DNA sequence: TGTGCCAGCAGCGTTGGGACAGGGGGCACCGGGGAGCTGTTTTTT.